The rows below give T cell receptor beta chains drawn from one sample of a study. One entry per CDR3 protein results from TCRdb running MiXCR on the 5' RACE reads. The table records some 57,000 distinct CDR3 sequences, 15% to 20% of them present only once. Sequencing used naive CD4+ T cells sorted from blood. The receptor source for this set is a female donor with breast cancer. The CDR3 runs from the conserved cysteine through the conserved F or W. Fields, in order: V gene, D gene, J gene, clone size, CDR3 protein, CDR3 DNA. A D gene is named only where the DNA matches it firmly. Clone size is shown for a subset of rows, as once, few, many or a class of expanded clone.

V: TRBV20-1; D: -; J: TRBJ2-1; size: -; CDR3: CSASDIGGLAETSSYNEQFF; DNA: TGCAGTGCTAGTGATATCGGGGGGCTAGCGGAAACGAGCTCCTACAATGAGCAGTTCTTC
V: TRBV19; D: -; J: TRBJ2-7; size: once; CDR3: CATGGPGYEQYF; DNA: TGTGCCACCGGTGGGCCGGGCTACGAGCAGTACTTC
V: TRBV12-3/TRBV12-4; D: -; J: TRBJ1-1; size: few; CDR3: CASSFSTEAFF; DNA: TGTGCCAGCAGTTTTAGCACTGAAGCTTTCTTT
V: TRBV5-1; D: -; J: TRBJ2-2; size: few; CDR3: CASKLGLGMDTGELFF; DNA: TGCGCCAGCAAGCTTGGATTGGGTATGGACACCGGGGAGCTGTTTTTT
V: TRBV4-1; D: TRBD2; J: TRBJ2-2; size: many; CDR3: CASLRSSGRCTGELFF; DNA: TGCGCCAGCCTCAGATCTAGCGGGAGATGCACCGGGGAGCTGTTTTTT
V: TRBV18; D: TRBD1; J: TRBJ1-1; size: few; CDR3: CASSTTGGGTEAFF; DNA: TGTGCCAGCTCAACGACAGGGGGGGGCACTGAAGCTTTCTTT
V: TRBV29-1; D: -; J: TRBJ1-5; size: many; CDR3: CSVRPSGVDQPQHF; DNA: TGCAGCGTTAGACCCTCAGGGGTCGATCAGCCCCAGCATTTT
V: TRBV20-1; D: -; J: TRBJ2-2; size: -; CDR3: CSASSTHPRHTGELFF; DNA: TGCAGTGCTAGCTCTACTCATCCTAGGCACACCGGGGAGCTGTTTTTT
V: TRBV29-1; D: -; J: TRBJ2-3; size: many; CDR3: CSAGLPGDTQYF; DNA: TGCAGCGCGGGGCTTCCTGGAGATACGCAGTATTTT
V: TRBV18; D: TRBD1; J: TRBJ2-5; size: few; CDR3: CASSPVVSTGAETQYF; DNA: TGTGCCAGCTCACCAGTTGTTTCGACAGGGGCGGAGACCCAGTACTTC
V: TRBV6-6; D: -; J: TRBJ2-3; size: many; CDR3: CASRVGVGTDTQYF; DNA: TGTGCCAGCAGGGTGGGAGTGGGCACAGATACGCAGTATTTT
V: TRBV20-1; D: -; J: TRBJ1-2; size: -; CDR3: CSAPVQAGGYTF; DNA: TGCAGTGCCCCGGTCCAGGCGGGTGGCTACACCTTC
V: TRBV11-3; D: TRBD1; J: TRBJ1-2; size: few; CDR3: CASWDREHGYTF; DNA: TGTGCCAGCTGGGACAGGGAGCACGGCTACACCTTC
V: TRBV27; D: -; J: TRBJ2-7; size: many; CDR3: CASRPGRWGEQYF; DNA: TGTGCCAGCAGACCGGGACGATGGGGCGAGCAGTACTTC
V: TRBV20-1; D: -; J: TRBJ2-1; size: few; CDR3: CSASRAANNKQFF; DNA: TGCAGTGCAAGTCGGGCAGCAAACAATAAGCAGTTCTTC
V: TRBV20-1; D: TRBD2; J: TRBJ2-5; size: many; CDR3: CSVGGLAGGTAETQYF; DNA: TGCAGTGTAGGGGGACTAGCGGGAGGAACGGCCGAGACCCAGTACTTC
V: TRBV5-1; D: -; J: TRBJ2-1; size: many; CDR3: CASSLARDSQFF; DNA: TGCGCCAGCAGTCTGGCCCGGGATTCGCAGTTCTTC
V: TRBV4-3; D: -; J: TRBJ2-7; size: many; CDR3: CASSQGLGGGYEQYF; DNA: TGCGCCAGCAGCCAAGGTTTAGGAGGGGGCTACGAGCAGTACTTC
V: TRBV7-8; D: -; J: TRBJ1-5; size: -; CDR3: CASSLESGQINQPQHF; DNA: TGTGCCAGCAGCTTAGAGTCCGGACAGATCAATCAGCCCCAGCATTTT
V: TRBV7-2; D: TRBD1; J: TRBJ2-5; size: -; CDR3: CASSTRQGGETQYF; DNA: TGTGCCAGCAGCACTAGACAGGGCGGGGAGACCCAGTACTTC
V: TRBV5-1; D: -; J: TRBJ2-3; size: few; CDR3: CASSFRATDTQYF; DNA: TGCGCCAGCAGCTTCAGGGCCACGGATACGCAGTATTTT
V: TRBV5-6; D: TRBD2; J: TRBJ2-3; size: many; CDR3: CASSLLAGGPSTDTQYF; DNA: TGTGCCAGCAGCTTGTTAGCGGGAGGGCCGAGCACAGATACGCAGTATTTT
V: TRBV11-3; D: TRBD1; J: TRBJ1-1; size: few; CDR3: CASRRAGGNTEAFF; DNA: TGTGCCAGCAGGAGAGCAGGGGGGAACACTGAAGCTTTCTTT
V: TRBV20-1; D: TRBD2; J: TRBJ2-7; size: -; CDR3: CSARDLGTSGSLSYEQYF; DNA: TGCAGTGCTAGAGATCTGGGGACTAGCGGGAGTTTGTCATACGAGCAGTACTTC
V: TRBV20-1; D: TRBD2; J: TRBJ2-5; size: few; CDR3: CSGPAGGQETQYF; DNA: TGCAGCGGACCAGCGGGAGGACAAGAGACCCAGTACTTC
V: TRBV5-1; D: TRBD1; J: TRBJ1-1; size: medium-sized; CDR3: CASSSTGTGAEAFF; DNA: TGCGCCAGCAGCTCAACCGGGACAGGGGCTGAAGCTTTCTTT
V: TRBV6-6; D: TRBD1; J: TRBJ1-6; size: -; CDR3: CASSRDRNVSPLHF; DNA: TGTGCCAGCAGTCGGGACAGGAATGTTTCACCCCTCCACTTT
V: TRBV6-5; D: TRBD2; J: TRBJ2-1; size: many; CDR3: CASSWGLAGAEQFF; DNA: TGTGCCAGCAGTTGGGGACTAGCGGGAGCCGAGCAGTTCTTC
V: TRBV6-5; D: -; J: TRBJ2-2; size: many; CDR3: CASSYSSPNTGELFF; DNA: TGTGCCAGCAGTTACTCGAGTCCAAACACCGGGGAGCTGTTTTTT
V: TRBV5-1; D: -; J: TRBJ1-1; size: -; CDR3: CASSLQGQGEAFF; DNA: TGCGCCAGCAGCCTCCAGGGGCAGGGGGAAGCTTTCTTT
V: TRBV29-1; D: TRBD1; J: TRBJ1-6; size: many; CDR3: CGTGDRIGSPLHF; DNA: TGCGGGACAGGGGATCGTATTGGTTCACCCCTCCACTTT
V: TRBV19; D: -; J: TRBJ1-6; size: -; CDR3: CASSMETANSPLHF; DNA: TGTGCCAGTAGTATGGAGACGGCGAATTCACCCCTCCACTTT
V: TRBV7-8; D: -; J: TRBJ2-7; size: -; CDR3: CASSLGAGYTYEQYF; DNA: TGTGCCAGCAGCTTAGGGGCAGGGTACACCTACGAGCAGTACTTC
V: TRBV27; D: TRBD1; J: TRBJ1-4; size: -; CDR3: CASSPTGGWDEKLFF; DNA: TGTGCCAGCAGTCCTACAGGGGGCTGGGATGAAAAACTGTTTTTT
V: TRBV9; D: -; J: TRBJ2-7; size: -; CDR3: CASSVEGRASSYEQYF; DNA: TGTGCCAGCAGCGTAGAGGGGAGAGCGAGCTCCTACGAGCAGTACTTC
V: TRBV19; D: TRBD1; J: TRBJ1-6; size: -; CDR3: CASTKDRGNSPLHF; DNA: TGTGCCAGTACCAAGGACAGGGGGAATTCACCCCTCCACTTT
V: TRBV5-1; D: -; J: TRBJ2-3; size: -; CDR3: CASSLPSTDTQYF; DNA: TGCGCCAGCAGCTTACCTTCCACAGATACGCAGTATTTT
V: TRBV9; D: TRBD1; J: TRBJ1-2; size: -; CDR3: CASSVDTTPGQGDYGYTF; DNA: TGTGCCAGCAGCGTCGACACAACACCGGGACAGGGGGACTATGGCTACACCTTC
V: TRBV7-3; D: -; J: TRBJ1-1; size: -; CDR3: CASSLNWNTEALF; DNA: TGTGCCAGCAGCTTAAATTGGAACACTGAAGCTCTCTTT
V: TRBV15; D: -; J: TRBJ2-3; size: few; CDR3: CATSRGSGKSDTQYF; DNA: TGTGCCACCAGCAGAGGATCGGGGAAATCAGATACGCAGTATTTT
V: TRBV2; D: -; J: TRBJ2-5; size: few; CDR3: CANDGLYQETQYF; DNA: TGTGCCAACGATGGACTGTACCAAGAGACCCAGTACTTC
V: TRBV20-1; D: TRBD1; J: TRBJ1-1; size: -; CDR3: CSARTMTGGTEAFF; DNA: TGCAGTGCTAGGACAATGACAGGGGGCACTGAAGCTTTCTTT
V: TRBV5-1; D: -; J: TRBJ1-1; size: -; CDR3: CASSPIRGANTEAFF; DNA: TGCGCCAGCAGCCCCATAAGAGGGGCGAACACTGAAGCTTTCTTT
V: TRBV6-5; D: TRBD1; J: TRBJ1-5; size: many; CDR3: CASRKAGTENQPQHF; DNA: TGTGCCAGCAGGAAGGCCGGGACAGAGAATCAGCCCCAGCATTTT
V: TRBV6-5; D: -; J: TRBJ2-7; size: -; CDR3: CASSYSKRDYEQYF; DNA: TGTGCCAGCAGTTACTCGAAAAGGGACTACGAGCAGTACTTC
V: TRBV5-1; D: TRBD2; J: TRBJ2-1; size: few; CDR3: CASSLLSGGALSEQFF; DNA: TGCGCCAGCAGCTTGCTAAGCGGGGGGGCTTTGTCTGAGCAGTTCTTC
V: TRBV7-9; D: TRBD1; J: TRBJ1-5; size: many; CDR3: CASSLEGGAGQPQHF; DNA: TGTGCCAGCAGCTTAGAAGGGGGCGCCGGCCAGCCCCAGCATTTT
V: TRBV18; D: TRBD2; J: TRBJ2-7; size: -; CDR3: CASSPGLADSPEQYF; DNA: TGTGCCAGCTCACCTGGACTAGCCGATTCCCCCGAGCAGTACTTC
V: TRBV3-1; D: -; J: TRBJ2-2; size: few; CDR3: CASSQGGTSTGELFF; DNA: TGTGCCAGCAGCCAAGGGGGGACCAGTACCGGGGAGCTGTTTTTT
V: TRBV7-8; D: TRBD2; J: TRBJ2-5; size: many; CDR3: CASSSNSGGGLETQYF; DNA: TGTGCCAGCAGCTCAAACTCGGGAGGGGGGTTGGAGACCCAGTACTTC
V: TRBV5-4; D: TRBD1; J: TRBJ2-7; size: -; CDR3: CASSSRTGGFYEQYF; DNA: TGTGCCAGCAGCTCCCGGACAGGGGGTTTCTACGAGCAGTACTTC
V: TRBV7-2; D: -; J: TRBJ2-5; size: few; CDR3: CASSLQERETQYF; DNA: TGTGCCAGCAGCTTACAGGAAAGAGAGACCCAGTACTTC
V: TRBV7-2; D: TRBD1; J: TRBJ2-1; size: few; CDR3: CASGRWGTGAPNEQFF; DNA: TGTGCCAGCGGTCGTTGGGGGACAGGGGCCCCAAATGAGCAGTTCTTC
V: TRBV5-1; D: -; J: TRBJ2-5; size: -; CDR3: CASSFIGSEQETQYF; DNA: TGCGCCAGCAGCTTCATCGGGAGTGAGCAAGAGACCCAGTACTTC
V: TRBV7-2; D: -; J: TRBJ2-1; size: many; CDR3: CASSPYLGEQFF; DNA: TGTGCCAGCAGCCCCTACCTGGGTGAGCAGTTCTTC
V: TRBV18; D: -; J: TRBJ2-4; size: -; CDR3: CASSPDRLARIQYF; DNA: TGTGCCAGCTCACCAGACAGGCTCGCCCGGATTCAGTACTTC
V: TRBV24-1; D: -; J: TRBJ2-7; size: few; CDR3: CATSELGGVSYEQYF; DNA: TGTGCCACCAGTGAGCTCGGGGGCGTATCCTACGAGCAGTACTTC
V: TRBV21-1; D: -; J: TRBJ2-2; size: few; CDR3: CASSKFVRANTGELFF; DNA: TGTGCCAGCAGCAAATTCGTCCGCGCGAACACCGGGGAGCTGTTTTTT
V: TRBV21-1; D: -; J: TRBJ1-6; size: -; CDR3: CASSKEGIRLSYNSPLHF; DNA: TGTGCCAGCAGCAAAGAAGGCATCCGTCTCTCCTATAATTCACCCCTCCACTTT
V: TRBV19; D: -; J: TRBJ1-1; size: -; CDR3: CVSISRGRANTEAFF; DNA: TGTGTCAGTATATCTCGGGGCCGAGCGAACACTGAAGCTTTCTTT